This T cell receptor (beta chain) was documented in a study of molecular identifiers for immune sequencing clone quantification. This clonotype was seen repeatedly, ten times or more. Per germline, CDR1 SGHDT and CDR2 YYEEEE. The CDR3 is 16 amino acids. Trimming shortened V by 6 bases and J by 5 bases, and 20 bases separated the two germline ends. MiXCR, applied by TCRdb to the PCR reads, yields one record per CDR3 protein. The table lists approximately 670,000 distinct CDR3 sequences, roughly 21% of them singletons. Sequencing was done on a sample of naive CD8+ T cells from blood, with Jurkat cell RNA spiked in. The subset here: FACS-sorted CD8+CD4-CCR7+CD45RA+ naive T cells. V is TRBV5-6 and J is TRBJ2-2; D is ambiguous. This clonotype was sampled from a human donor in good health. Some libraries in this study had Jurkat cell RNA spiked in. The CDR3 here is CASNGPPPVRTGELFF. CDR3 bases: TGTGCCAGCAACGGACCCCCCCCGGTGAGGACCGGGGAGCTGTTTTTT.